The sequence of this T cell receptor beta chain was determined in a study of technical replicates of blood from a few donors. Trimming shortened V by 2 bases and J by 5 bases, and 7 bases separated the two germline ends. Germline loops: CDR1 KGHSH, CDR2 LQKENI. CDR3 length: 13 amino acids. Method: immunoSEQ multiplex PCR; TCRdb's copy keeps in-frame clones and lacks some. The sample lists about 82,000 clones, about 93% occurring once. The source material was T cells isolated from PBMCs. The chain couples TRBV18 to TRBJ1-5; unclear D gene. This clonotype originated in a human donor in good health. CDR3 sequence: CASSPALDQPQHF. DNA for the CDR3: TGTGCCAGCTCACCAGCGCTCGATCAGCCCCAGCATTTT.